These 26 T cell receptor beta chains came from one sample sequenced in a study of response to subunit inactivated influenza vaccine. One entry per CDR3 protein, called by TCRdb with MiXCR from the RT-PCR reads. The sample carries over 750,000 distinct CDR3 sequences, around 20% recorded once. Source: PBMCs from blood, taken about 5 days after vaccination. These receptors all stem from a man between 45 and 60 years old who received an inactivated influenza vaccine.

The chain couples TRBV10-2 to TRBJ2-5, with 7 bases lining up with TRBD2. V was clipped by 0 bases and J by 3 bases; unmatched bases: 4. The CDR3 is 15 residues long. The V gene's germline CDR1 is WSHSY and CDR2 SAAADI. DNA of the CDR3: TGCGCCAGCAGTGAGTCGCCTAGCGGAGAAGAGACCCAGTACTTC. It translates to CASSESPSGEETQYF.

V gene TRBV11-2 combines with J gene TRBJ2-2, with 13 nucleotides matching TRBD2. The V and J ends lost 5 bases and 4 bases, in that order; junction bases with no gene match: 10. The CDR3 is 18 amino acids. From germline, CDR1 is SGHAT and CDR2 FQNNGV. Written as DNA, the CDR3 is TGTGCCAGCAGCCCAGGACTAGCGGGGGCGACGATCACCGGGGAGCTGTTTTTT. Its translation: CASSPGLAGATITGELFF. The variable domain in full, with the rest retrieved from reference TRBV11-2 and TRBJ2-2, is EAGVAQSPRYKIIEKRQSVAFWCNPISGHATLYWYQQILGQGPKLLIQFQNNGVVDDSQLPKDRFSAERLKGVDSTLKIQPAKLEDSAVYLCASSPGLAGATITGELFFGEGSRLTVL.

This clonotype was seen a few times. The chain employs TRBV12-3 or TRBV12-4 and TRBJ2-7; D might be TRBD2 (5 bases). The CDR3 contains 14 residues. Trimming removed 3 bases at V and 2 bases at J, with 11 bases between. The CDR3 here is CASSFEGAAYEQYF. The CDR3, as DNA: TGTGCCAGCAGTTTTGAGGGAGCCGCCTACGAGCAGTACTTC.

This clonotype appeared a few times. The chain couples TRBV20-1 to TRBJ1-1, with D perhaps TRBD1 (6 bases). The V gene lost 6 bases and the J gene lost 1 base, with 9 bases spanning the gap. The CDR3 consists of 12 residues. Germline CDR1 and CDR2: DFQATT and SNEGSKA (reference sequence). The CDR3 nucleotides are TGCAGTGCCGGGACAAGGAACACTGAAGCTTTCTTT. This sequence encodes CSAGTRNTEAFF.

This clonotype was observed a few times. The chain uses TRBV15 and TRBJ2-7, with 8 bases aligning to TRBD1. The trim removed 5 bases at V and 3 bases at J, leaving 6 bases unmatched. The CDR3 contains 14 residues. Germline V CDR1 and CDR2: LNHNV, YYDKDF (reference sequence). Written as DNA, the CDR3 is TGTGCCACCAGCTCCGGACAGGGAGGCTACGAGCAGTACTTC. Protein sequence: CATSSGQGGYEQYF. The variable domain in full, completed from reference TRBV15 and TRBJ2-7, reads DAMVIQNPRYQVTQFGKPVTLSCSQTLNHNVMYWYQQKSSQAPKLLFHYYDKDFNNEADTPDNFQSRRPNTSFCFLDIRSPGLGDTAMYLCATSSGQGGYEQYFGPGTRLTVT.

This clonotype was counted between two and nine times. V is TRBV20-1 and J is TRBJ1-2, with 8 bases lining up with TRBD1. Per the germline V gene, CDR1 is DFQATT and CDR2 is SNEGSKA (reference sequence). The CDR3 is 14 amino acids. Losses at the gene ends were 4 bases for V and 4 bases for J; bases not matched to a gene: 8. The CDR3 here is CSAKRQGSSYGYTF. CDR3 nucleotides: TGCAGTGCTAAAAGACAGGGGTCCTCCTATGGCTACACCTTC.

In this sample, this clonotype turned up a few times. V gene TRBV20-1 combines with J gene TRBJ2-5, with TRBD2 matching 12 bases. The junction had 3 bases not matched to a gene; V was cut back by 2 bases and J by 5 bases. The CDR3 contains 14 residues. The germline CDR1 and CDR2 sequences are DFQATT and SNEGSKA (reference sequence). This CDR3 reads CSARTSGGKETQYF. CDR3 coding DNA: TGCAGTGCTAGAACTAGCGGGGGGAAGGAGACCCAGTACTTC.

The chain links TRBV5-1 to TRBJ1-2, with TRBD1 matching 8 bases. J was trimmed by 8 bases and V by 4 bases; bases with no gene match: 4. Germline values: CDR1 SGHRS, CDR2 YFSETQ. The CDR3 extends over 12 amino acids. The CDR3, as DNA: TGCGCCAGCAGCCTGGGACAGGAGGGCTACACCTTC. Encoded protein: CASSLGQEGYTF.

The chain links TRBV14 to TRBJ2-7, with a weak D call TRBD1 (6 bases). The V and J ends lost 2 bases and 2 bases respectively, with 13 bases between them. Germline values: CDR1 SGHDN, CDR2 FVKESK. The CDR3 has 15 residues. The CDR3 DNA is TGTGCCAGCAGCCAAACCGGGACAACTACCTACGAGCAGTACTTC. Encoded protein: CASSQTGTTTYEQYF.

This clonotype was counted at least ten times. The chain has TRBV7-8 and TRBJ2-6, with no clear D. Per the germline V gene, CDR1 is SGHVS and CDR2 is FQNEAQ. This CDR3 contains 13 residues. The germline V and J ends were trimmed by 6 bases and 0 bases, with 3 bases remaining between them. The CDR3 nucleotides read TGTGCCAGCAGGAACTCTGGGGCCAACGTCCTGACTTTC. Translation: CASRNSGANVLTF.

The V gene is TRBV12-3 or TRBV12-4, the J gene TRBJ2-2; 8 bases are a match to TRBD1. V was clipped by 6 bases and J by 2 bases; unmatched bases: 8. CDR3 length: 16 residues. The CDR3 DNA follows: TGTGCCAGCAGACAACGCGGACAGGGTAACACCGGGGAGCTGTTTTTT. Translation: CASRQRGQGNTGELFF.

This clonotype was counted only a few times. The CDR3 DNA sequence: TGTGCCACCAGCTGGTTTCGAGAGGCCCTCGAGCAGTACTTC. Amino acids: CATSWFREALEQYF. The rearrangement uses TRBV15 and TRBJ2-7; D unclear. This CDR3 is built from 14 residues. Germline CDR1 LNHNV, CDR2 YYDKDF (reference sequence). V dropped 5 bases and J dropped 6 bases, with 17 bases sitting between them.

This chain links TRBV4-3 with TRBJ2-2; 12 bases match TRBD2. Germline V CDR1 and CDR2: LGHNA, YSLEER. CDR3 length: 17 residues. The trim removed 0 bases at V and 3 bases at J, leaving 2 bases unmatched. This CDR3 reads CASSQDLAGGDTGELFF. For the CDR3, the DNA is TGCGCCAGCAGCCAAGATCTAGCGGGGGGGGACACCGGGGAGCTGTTTTTT.

The chain has TRBV5-5 and TRBJ1-2; D gene ambiguous. Germline CDR1 is SGHKS and CDR2 is YYEKEE (reference sequence). CDR3 length equals 17 residues. The V end was cut by 4 bases, the J end by 0 bases, with 19 bases between. As DNA, the CDR3 is TGTGCCAGCAGCATCCAAGGGAGCAGAAAAGCTAACTATGGCTACACCTTC. Translating gives CASSIQGSRKANYGYTF.

CDR3 DNA: TGTGCCAGCAGTTACCCAACTAGCGGGCCTTACACAGATACGCAGTATTTT. Its protein is CASSYPTSGPYTDTQYF. The chain joins TRBV6-2 or TRBV6-3 to TRBJ2-3, with 9 nucleotides matching TRBD2. This CDR3 is built from 17 residues. Germline CDR1 MNHEY, CDR2 SVGEGT. With 2 bases clipped from V and 2 bases from J, the junction kept 8 bases outside the gene matches.

This clonotype was found many times. The chain uses TRBV29-1 and TRBJ2-1; 10 bases are a match to TRBD2. Germline-derived CDR1 and CDR2 are SQVTM and ANQGSEA. The CDR3 runs to 14 residues. The J segment lost 7 bases and the V segment lost 2 bases, leaving 5 bases of the junction unmatched. The CDR3 DNA is TGCAGCGTTGAAAGGCTAGCGGGAGCAAATGAGCAGTTCTTC. As protein: CSVERLAGANEQFF.

V usage is TRBV6-4 and J usage is TRBJ2-1; 12 positions agree with TRBD2. This CDR3 spans 17 amino acids. With V trimmed by 3 bases and J by 3 bases, 6 bases remained unmatched. The germline V gene encodes CDR1 MRHNA and CDR2 SNTAGT. The CDR3 protein is CASSELAGGGGYNEQFF. CDR3 sequence (DNA): TGTGCCAGCAGTGAACTAGCGGGAGGTGGGGGCTACAATGAGCAGTTCTTC.

The rearrangement joins TRBV5-1 to TRBJ2-2, with D possibly matching TRBD1 (6 bases). Trimming cost V 5 bases and J 1 base, with 12 bases left between them. This CDR3 region has 15 residues. Germline V lookup: CDR1 SGHRS, CDR2 YFSETQ. The DNA of the CDR3 is TGCGCCAGCAGGATGGGACAACAGAACACCGGGGAGCTGTTTTTT. Translated: CASRMGQQNTGELFF.

J is TRBJ2-2 and V is TRBV4-1; 10 bases align to TRBD1. The germline gives CDR1 MGHRA, CDR2 YSYEKL. CDR3 length: 14 residues. J gave up 7 bases and V 5 bases, and 4 bases lay outside the gene matches. The CDR3 loop is CASSRQGASGELFF. The CDR3 nucleotides are TGCGCCAGCAGCAGACAGGGGGCTAGCGGGGAGCTGTTTTTT.

The V call is TRBV5-1, the J call TRBJ2-3; D call uncertain. V shed 2 bases and J shed 4 bases, with 17 bases lying between them. CDR3 length equals 16 residues. Per germline, CDR1 SGHRS and CDR2 YFSETQ. The CDR3 sequence: CASSFLGPPIPDTQYF. The CDR3 bases are TGCGCCAGCAGCTTCCTGGGTCCCCCGATTCCAGATACGCAGTATTTT.

This clonotype was observed a few times. This chain connects TRBV29-1 to TRBJ2-7, with 9 bases identical to TRBD1. From germline, CDR1 is SQVTM and CDR2 ANQGSEA. The CDR3 runs to 15 residues. V trimming: 3 bases; J trimming: 4 bases; junction bases outside the gene matches: 10. The CDR3 loop reads CSVDGSDRGMYEQYF. DNA of the CDR3: TGCAGCGTTGACGGCTCCGACAGGGGGATGTACGAGCAGTACTTC.

This clonotype was recorded at least ten times. The V and J genes are TRBV30 and TRBJ2-2; D remains ambiguous. The V end was cut by 2 bases, the J end by 6 bases, with 7 bases between. Germline V gene lookup returns CDR1 GTSNPN and CDR2 SVGIG (reference sequence). CDR3 length equals 12 residues. The CDR3 DNA is TGTGCCTGGAGTTTAACAGCCGGGGAGCTGTTTTTT. This sequence encodes CAWSLTAGELFF.

This clonotype was detected ten times or more. V usage is TRBV20-1 and J usage is TRBJ2-2, with 7 bases aligning to TRBD2. There are 16 residues in the CDR3. V was pared by 0 bases and J by 4 bases, with 8 bases of the junction left unmatched. The germline V gene encodes CDR1 DFQATT and CDR2 SNEGSKA (reference sequence). The CDR3 DNA sequence: TGCAGTGCTAGAGATCGACTTTGGGGGGGCACCGGGGAGCTGTTTTTT. This codes for CSARDRLWGGTGELFF.

This clonotype was detected only a few times. This chain links TRBV28 with TRBJ1-6, with TRBD1 matching 7 bases. V lost 4 bases to trimming and J lost 7 bases; unmatched junction nucleotides: 7. CDR1 is MDHEN and CDR2 is SYDVKM in the germline V gene. This CDR3 comprises 15 residues. The DNA for the CDR3 is TGTGCCAGCAGTTCGAGACCCAGGGGGAATTCACCCCTCCACTTT. Translating gives CASSSRPRGNSPLHF.

Ten or more counts support this clonotype. V usage is TRBV7-2 and J usage is TRBJ2-1; D may be TRBD2 (5 bases). CDR1 and CDR2 (germline): SGHTA, FQGNSA. The V and J ends lost 5 bases and 15 bases respectively, with 17 bases between them. This CDR3 spans 12 amino acids. The CDR3 spells CASSPSRVSVFF. CDR3 in DNA: TGTGCCAGCAGCCCTAGCCGGGTCTCGGTGTTCTTC.

A note on this clonotype: The junction and the germline gene differ at one end; a read error may be behind it. The CDR3 region is CVSRPGQASPDTQYF. Here the CDR3 DNA reads TGCGTCAGCCGTCCGGGACAGGCTAGCCCAGATACGCAGTATTTT. The rearrangement uses TRBV5-1 and TRBJ2-3; 8 bases are a match to TRBD1. Looked up from germline, CDR1 is SGHRS and CDR2 is YFSETQ. This CDR3 region has 15 residues. Full variable domain (missing parts from reference TRBV5-1 and TRBJ2-3): KAGVTQTPRYLIKTRGQQVTLSCSPISGHRSVSWYQQTPGQGLQFLFEYFSETQRNKGNFPGRFSGRQFSNSRSEMNVSTLELGDSALYLCVSRPGQASPDTQYFGPGTRLTVL.